Sequencing of this T cell receptor (beta chain) was carried out in a study of immune evolution from preneoplasia to lung adenocarcinoma. V gave up 0 bases and J gave up 0 bases, with 3 bases separating them. Germline assignment: CDR1 SGHDN and CDR2 FVKESK. This CDR3 is built from 13 residues. Data came from immunoSEQ multiplex PCR; TCRdb stores just in-frame clones and leaves some out. Among over 30,000 clones, around 74% were seen once, and the ten largest hold around 6.3%. The specimen was FFPE invasive lung adenocarcinoma tissue. The TCR originated in a person between 55 and 69 years old with lung adenocarcinoma. V is TRBV14 and J is TRBJ2-7; D unresolved. The CDR3 DNA follows: TGTGCCAGCAGCCAAGACTACTCCTACGAGCAGTACTTC. It codes for CASSQDYSYEQYF.